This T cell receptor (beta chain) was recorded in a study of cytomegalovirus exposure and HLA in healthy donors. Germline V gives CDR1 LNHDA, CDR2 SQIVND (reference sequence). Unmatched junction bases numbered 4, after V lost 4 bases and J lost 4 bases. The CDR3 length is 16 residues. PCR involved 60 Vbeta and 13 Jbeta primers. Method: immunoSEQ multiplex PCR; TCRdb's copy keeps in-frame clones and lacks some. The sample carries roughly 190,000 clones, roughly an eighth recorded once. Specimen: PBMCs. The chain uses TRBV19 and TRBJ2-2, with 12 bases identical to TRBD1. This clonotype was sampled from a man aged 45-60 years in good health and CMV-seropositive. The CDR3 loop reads CASSTGTGGGTGELFF. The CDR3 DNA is TGTGCCAGTAGTACGGGGACAGGGGGCGGCACCGGGGAGCTGTTTTTT.